The next 22 T cell receptor beta chains were all read from a single sample in a study of radiation and T cells in renal cell carcinoma (dated by TCRdb to 2020 to 2022). Library preparation was by the immunoSEQ multiplex PCR assay. TCRdb retrieved this table from immuneACCESS and kept in-frame rearrangements only. Not all clones are present; in checked studies, unresolved V genes account for under half, and no reason is known for the remainder. This sample is represented by 4,000 to 6,500 clones; approximately 59% of them were singletons. The ten largest clones represent 45% to 55% of the sample. The time point label of this sample denotes: tumor resected at nephrectomy. The meaning of the sample's treatment or condition label: 15 Gy SBRT to primary tumor, nephrectomy 4 weeks later. Specimen: tumor tissue, collected from a patient whose treatment included radiotherapy and nephrectomy. These receptors were collected from a man aged 55 to 70 with renal cell carcinoma.

This clone was observed a few times. This chain links TRBV7-9 with TRBJ2-7, with TRBD1 identical over 8 bases. Looked up from germline, CDR1 is SEHNR and CDR2 is FQNEAQ (reference sequence). The CDR3 consists of 13 residues. Trimming at V came to 5 bases and at J to 2 bases, leaving 2 bases not matched to a gene. CDR3 region: CASSVGQAYEQYF. CDR3 DNA: TGTGCCAGCAGCGTGGGACAGGCCTACGAGCAGTACTTC.

The chain carries TRBV6-1 and TRBJ1-5; D not certain. From germline, CDR1 is MNHNS and CDR2 SASEGT. V dropped 4 bases and J dropped 0 bases, with 10 bases sitting between them. The CDR3 sequence is 15 residues long. The CDR3: CASSVLRVSNQPQHF. CDR3 sequence (DNA): TGTGCCAGCAGTGTCCTTCGGGTTAGCAATCAGCCCCAGCATTTT.

The chain employs TRBV4-3 and TRBJ2-7; D call uncertain. CDR1 and CDR2 (germline): LGHNA, YSLEER. With 4 bases removed from V and 6 bases from J, the gap between germline ends came to 19 bases. The length of the CDR3 is 15 residues. The CDR3 DNA sequence: TGCGCCAGCAGCCCCCGCATAAATTGGTGGGGCGAGCAGTACTTC. Translating gives CASSPRINWWGEQYF.

V is TRBV5-1 and J is TRBJ2-7; TRBD2 aligns across 7 bases. V lost 2 bases and J lost 4; bases outside the gene matches: 6. Germline V gene lookup returns CDR1 SGHRS and CDR2 YFSETQ. CDR3 length: 14 amino acids. The CDR3 coding sequence is TGCGCCAGCAGCTTCCAGGGAGGGTTATACGAGCAGTACTTC. Translated: CASSFQGGLYEQYF.

This clone was seen more than once but under ten times. The chain combines TRBV9 with TRBJ1-5, with D possibly TRBD1 on 5 matching bases. The CDR3 is made up of 15 amino acids. Trimming shortened V by 3 bases and J by 9 bases, and 19 bases separated the two germline ends. The V gene's germline CDR1 is SGDLS and CDR2 YYNGEE. Written as DNA, the CDR3 is TGTGCCAGCAGCGAGAAAACGGGGGGGGAACGGCCCCAGCATTTT. This gives the protein CASSEKTGGERPQHF.

This chain connects TRBV5-1 to TRBJ1-6, with D maybe TRBD1 (5 bases). Germline lookup yields CDR1 SGHRS and CDR2 YFSETQ. Deletions cut 6 bases from V and 7 bases from J, with 11 bases between. The CDR3 loop spans 13 amino acids. CDR3 region: CASMGERNSPLHF. CDR3 in DNA: TGCGCCAGCATGGGGGAGAGAAATTCACCCCTCCACTTT.

This clone was seen only a few times. V usage is TRBV5-1 and J usage is TRBJ2-1; D may be TRBD1 (6 bases). Trimming cost V 1 base and J 6 bases, with 11 bases left between them. CDR1 and CDR2 from the germline V gene are SGHRS and YFSETQ. The CDR3 has 14 residues. This chain's CDR3 is CASSLLVGGNEQFF. The CDR3, as DNA: TGCGCCAGCAGCTTGTTGGTAGGGGGCAATGAGCAGTTCTTC. Full variable domain (rest looked up from reference TRBV5-1 and TRBJ2-1): KAGVTQTPRYLIKTRGQQVTLSCSPISGHRSVSWYQQTPGQGLQFLFEYFSETQRNKGNFPGRFSGRQFSNSRSEMNVSTLELGDSALYLCASSLLVGGNEQFFGPGTRLTVL.

The V call is TRBV5-5, the J call TRBJ2-6; D is undetermined. Germline V gene lookup returns CDR1 SGHKS and CDR2 YYEKEE (reference sequence). The CDR3 has 14 amino acids. Trimming took 7 bases from V and 0 from J, leaving 8 bases between them. The CDR3: CASDLSSGANVLTF. The CDR3 DNA follows: TGTGCCAGCGACCTGAGCTCTGGGGCCAACGTCCTGACTTTC. The entire variable domain, with the rest obtained from reference TRBV5-5 and TRBJ2-6, is as follows: DAGVTQSPTHLIKTRGQQVTLRCSPISGHKSVSWYQQVLGQGPQFIFQYYEKEERGRGNFPDRFSARQFPNYSSELNVNALLLGDSALYLCASDLSSGANVLTFGAGSRLTVL.

The chain employs TRBV10-3 and TRBJ1-1; D is perhaps TRBD1 (6 bases). Germline loops: CDR1 ENHRY, CDR2 SYGVKD. V was pared by 3 bases and J by 10 bases, with 15 bases between. CDR3 length: 13 amino acids. As DNA, the CDR3 is TGTGCCATCAGTGACCGAAACAGGGTTCGAGCTTTCTTT. Its translation is CAISDRNRVRAFF.

J is TRBJ2-7 and V is TRBV7-9; 7 positions match TRBD1. There are 14 residues in the CDR3. From germline, CDR1 is SEHNR and CDR2 FQNEAQ (reference sequence). V lost 4 bases to trimming and J lost 3 bases; unmatched junction nucleotides: 6. In nucleotides, the CDR3 is TGTGCCAGCAGCTCCGGACAGGTACGCTACGAGCAGTACTTC. Protein sequence: CASSSGQVRYEQYF.

The genes are TRBV4-3 and TRBJ2-7, with TRBD2 matching 9 bases. Germline-derived CDR1 and CDR2 are LGHNA and YSLEER. V was clipped by 4 bases and J by 4 bases; unmatched bases: 8. The CDR3 is made up of 15 amino acids. CDR3 nucleotide sequence: TGCGCCAGCAGCCCCCAATTAGCGGGAGCGTACGAGCAGTACTTC. It translates to CASSPQLAGAYEQYF.

This clone was picked up a small number of times. This chain links TRBV21-1 with TRBJ1-2; the D segment call TRBD1 is taken from the table without a DNA check. TRBV21-1 is a listed pseudogene. CDR3 length: 12 residues. CDR3 sequence: CASTQGGYGYTF. Here the CDR3 DNA reads TGTGCCAGCACGCAGGGGGGCTATGGCTACACCTTC.

The chain is built from TRBV7-2 and TRBJ2-1; the match to TRBD2 covers 7 bases. The junction had 5 bases not matched to a gene; V was cut back by 6 bases and J by 0 bases. This CDR3 contains 15 residues. CDR1 and CDR2 from the germline V gene are SGHTA and FQGNSA. CDR3 nucleotides: TGTGCCAGCAGATTGACTAGCACCTCCTACAATGAGCAGTTCTTC. Protein: CASRLTSTSYNEQFF.

This clone was seen a few times. V usage is TRBV6-5 and J usage is TRBJ1-2; D gene ambiguous. This CDR3 is built from 13 residues. The germline CDR1 and CDR2 sequences are MNHEY and SVGAGI. Deletions cut 6 bases from V and 1 base from J, with 9 bases between. This chain's CDR3 is CASRLDGNYGYTF. CDR3 nucleotide sequence: TGTGCCAGCAGGCTGGACGGTAACTATGGCTACACCTTC.

The J gene is TRBJ1-2, the V gene TRBV4-2; D possibly corresponds to TRBD1 (5 bases). The germline V gene has CDR1 LGHNA and CDR2 YNFKEQ. The CDR3 contains 16 residues. Trimming took off 0 bases at V and 4 bases at J, with 15 bases between the two ends. The CDR3 is CASSQDSGQASYGYTF. The CDR3 DNA reads as TGTGCCAGCAGCCAAGACTCAGGACAAGCTAGCTATGGCTACACCTTC.

This clone was detected only a few times. This chain's CDR3 is CASSADRSSTDTQYF. CDR3 nucleotide sequence: TGTGCCAGCAGCGCGGACAGATCTAGCACAGATACGCAGTATTTT. V and J are TRBV5-8 and TRBJ2-3; possibly TRBD1 for D (6 bases). Trimming stripped 4 bases from V and 0 bases from J, with 12 bases between. The CDR3 is 15 residues long. CDR1 is SGHTS, CDR2 YDEGEE, per germline.

By share, this clone counts as medium-sized. The rearrangement links TRBV27 to TRBJ2-7; D may be TRBD2 (7 bases). The germline V gene encodes CDR1 MNHEY and CDR2 SMNVEV (reference sequence). The CDR3 is made up of 14 amino acids. V lost 5 bases and J lost 4, with 15 bases in between. This CDR3 is CASSPHGGLYEQYF. In nucleotides, the CDR3 is TGTGCCAGCAGTCCCCACGGGGGGCTTTACGAGCAGTACTTC.

The chain's CDR3 is CASSPIQNRGLMNTEAFF. In DNA, the CDR3 is TGTGCCAGCTCACCCATACAAAACAGGGGGCTCATGAACACTGAAGCTTTCTTT. The rearrangement links TRBV18 to TRBJ1-1; 9 bases fit TRBD1. J lost 0 bases, V lost 3 bases, and 11 bases had no gene match. CDR1 is KGHSH, CDR2 LQKENI, per germline. The CDR3 is made up of 18 amino acids.

The V call is TRBV27, the J call TRBJ2-7, with 11 bases fitting TRBD2. J gave up 2 bases and V 3 bases, and 6 bases lay outside the gene matches. The CDR3 contains 16 residues. Germline CDR1 reads MNHEY; CDR2 reads SMNVEV (reference sequence). CDR3 sequence: CASSLSLAGGTYEQYF. In DNA, the CDR3 is TGTGCCAGCAGTTTGTCTCTAGCGGGGGGCACCTACGAGCAGTACTTC.

The rearrangement uses TRBV11-1 and TRBJ1-1; 8 bases are a match to TRBD1. The CDR3 has 16 residues. Trimming took 1 base from V and 5 from J; bases not matched to a gene: 9. Germline lookup yields CDR1 SGHAT and CDR2 FQDESV (reference sequence). The chain's CDR3 is CASSLDDRGGVTEAFF. In DNA, the CDR3 is TGTGCCAGCAGCTTAGACGACAGGGGAGGGGTGACTGAAGCTTTCTTT.

This clone is medium-sized within its sample. V is TRBV4-2 and J is TRBJ1-5, with D tentatively TRBD1 (5 bases). Trimming took 5 bases from V and 3 from J, leaving 17 bases between them. The germline V gene has CDR1 LGHNA and CDR2 YNFKEQ. The length of the CDR3 is 16 residues. The CDR3 nucleotides are TGTGCCAGCAGCTTGGGGGTAGGGCAGGTCAATCAGCCCCAGCATTTT. Protein product: CASSLGVGQVNQPQHF.

This clone was counted only a few times. The chain recombines TRBV11-1 with TRBJ2-1; D gene ambiguous. This CDR3 is built from 14 residues. Germline assignment: CDR1 SGHAT and CDR2 FQDESV (reference sequence). Trimming cost V 5 bases and J 9 bases, with 17 bases left between them. The CDR3 sequence: CASSPSWTSREQFF. Written as DNA, the CDR3 is TGTGCCAGCAGCCCATCTTGGACCAGCCGTGAGCAGTTCTTC.